This is a list of T cell receptor beta chains from one sample in a study of T-cell reconstitution after alpha-beta-depleted transplantation in children. TCRdb fed the PCR reads into MiXCR, producing one record per CDR3 protein. The sample holds about 230,000 distinct CDR3 sequences, over 9.5% seen once. The material was PBMCs from the stem cell graft donor, obtained from the stem cell graft. These receptors came from a human donor who donated a stem cell graft to a child with SCID. Both conserved end residues are part of each CDR3. Each record gives: J gene, clone size, D gene, V gene, CDR3 DNA, CDR3 protein. A D gene is named only where the DNA matches it firmly. The size field is filled for only some rows; it gives once, few, many or a size class.

>TRBJ2-1|many|NA|TRBV6-1
TGTGCCAGCAGGCCATCTCTCTGGGGAAATGAGCAGTTCTTC
CASRPSLWGNEQFF
>TRBJ2-2|many|NA|TRBV14
TGTGCCAGCAGCCAAGATGCGAACACCGGGGAGCTGTTTTTT
CASSQDANTGELFF
>TRBJ2-7|many|NA|TRBV12-3/TRBV12-4
TGTGCCAGCAGTTTGTGGACGGGATCCTACGAGCAGTACTTC
CASSLWTGSYEQYF
>TRBJ2-7|many|NA|TRBV6-6
TGTGCCAGCAGCTACGACAGGTCCTACGAGCAGTACTTC
CASSYDRSYEQYF
>TRBJ2-2|many|TRBD2|TRBV12-3/TRBV12-4
TGTGCCAGCAGTTCCTACCCCCCCGGGGGGACCGGGGAGCTGTTTTTT
CASSSYPPGGTGELFF
>TRBJ1-1|many|NA|TRBV4-3
TGCGCCAGCAGCCAAGAGGAGGGGATGAGCACTGAAGCTTTCTTT
CASSQEEGMSTEAFF
>TRBJ1-1|many|TRBD1|TRBV2
TGTGCCAGCAGTGTGAAGGGGGCAATGAACACTGAAGCTTTCTTT
CASSVKGAMNTEAFF
>TRBJ2-3|many|NA|TRBV7-9
TGTGCCAGCAGCTTTTTAGATACGCAGTATTTT
CASSFLDTQYF
>TRBJ2-7|few|TRBD1|TRBV5-1
TGCGCCAGCAGCTATGACAGGGTCTACGAGCAGTACTTC
CASSYDRVYEQYF
>TRBJ2-7|many|TRBD2|TRBV7-8
TGTGCCAGCAGCTCGGCGGGGGGCATTATCTACGAGCAGTACTTC
CASSSAGGIIYEQYF
>TRBJ2-3|many|NA|TRBV5-6
TGTGCCAGCAGCTTGGACCCACCGGGACTTCACACAGATACGCAGTATTTT
CASSLDPPGLHTDTQYF
>TRBJ1-1|many|NA|TRBV10-3
TGTGCCATCAGTGAGAGGGCGGCCTCTGAATCTGAAGCTTTCTTT
CAISERAASESEAFF
>TRBJ2-7|many|NA|TRBV6-5
TGTGCCAGCAGTTTAACAGAAGGGAGCGAGCAGTACTTC
CASSLTEGSEQYF
>TRBJ1-6|many|TRBD1|TRBV4-3
TGCGCCAGCAGCCAAGATGTAGGGACAGGATCAAATTCACCCCTCCACTTT
CASSQDVGTGSNSPLHF
>TRBJ1-1|many|NA|TRBV20-1
TGCAGTGCTCAGCGGGCCCGAGTGAACACTGAAGCTTTCTTT
CSAQRARVNTEAFF
>TRBJ2-2|many|NA|TRBV5-1
TGCGCCAGCACCCGCGGGACATCGAACACCGGGGAGCTGTTTTTT
CASTRGTSNTGELFF
>TRBJ2-3|many|TRBD1|TRBV5-1
TGCGCCAGCAGCTCCTCCGGGACAGGGGACCTTAGGACAGATACGCAGTATTTT
CASSSSGTGDLRTDTQYF
>TRBJ1-2|few|NA|TRBV29-1
TGCAGCGTTGAAAAGGCTCGGGGCTACACCTTC
CSVEKARGYTF
>TRBJ2-2|many|TRBD1|TRBV4-3
TGCGCCAGCAGCCAAGAGGTCGAAGGGGGCGCCGGGGAGCTGTTTTTT
CASSQEVEGGAGELFF
>TRBJ2-5|NA|TRBD2|TRBV10-3
TGTGCCATCAGTGAGTCGTCTAGCGGGGCCATGAAGACCCAGTACTTC
CAISESSSGAMKTQYF
>TRBJ2-2|many|TRBD2|TRBV11-2
TGTGCCAGCAGCTTAGTCGGGGGGGCTTCCGGGGAGCTGTTTTTT
CASSLVGGASGELFF
>TRBJ2-3|many|TRBD2|TRBV20-1
TGCAGTGCTAGAACAGCGGGGGCGAGGTTAGATACGCAGTATTTT
CSARTAGARLDTQYF
>TRBJ1-1|once|TRBD1|TRBV25-1
TGTGCCAGCAGTGCCCATCAGGGGGGATTGGGCACTGAAGCTTTCTTT
CASSAHQGGLGTEAFF
>TRBJ1-5|many|TRBD1|TRBV5-1
TGCGCCAGCAGCCCACGGACAGGGGCGGTGAGCAATCAGCCCCAGCATTTT
CASSPRTGAVSNQPQHF
>TRBJ1-1|many|NA|TRBV20-1
TGCAGTGCTTTTGACAGCGTGAACACTGAAGCTTTCTTT
CSAFDSVNTEAFF
>TRBJ1-2|many|TRBD1|TRBV9
TGTGCCAGCAGCGTAGGGCCTCCGGGACAGGACAATGGCTACACCTTC
CASSVGPPGQDNGYTF
>TRBJ2-5|few|TRBD1|TRBV20-1
TGCTGTGCTACGGGACCGGGACAGGGGGATATGTACCAAGAGACCCAGTACTTC
CCATGPGQGDMYQETQYF
>TRBJ2-7|few|TRBD1|TRBV11-2
TGTGCCAGCACCCTAGGGACAGGGTACTTATCCGACGAGCAGTACTTC
CASTLGTGYLSDEQYF
>TRBJ2-1|many|TRBD2|TRBV7-2
TGTGCCAGCAGCGCCCTAGCGGGGGGGAGGAATGAGCAGTTCTTC
CASSALAGGRNEQFF
>TRBJ2-2|many|TRBD2|TRBV20-1
TGCAGTGCTACCGGGACTAGCGGGGCCACCGGGGAGCTGTTTTTT
CSATGTSGATGELFF
>TRBJ1-5|few|TRBD1|TRBV20-1
TGCTGTGCCAGGGGTACAGGGGGCTCCGGCCCGCATCAGCCCCAGCATTTT
CCARGTGGSGPHQPQHF
>TRBJ2-2|NA|NA|TRBV2
TGTGCCAGCATAGAGGCCAACACCGGGGAGCTGTTTTTT
CASIEANTGELFF
>TRBJ2-3|many|TRBD2|TRBV9
TGTGCCAGCAGCGTAGATGATGCGGGAGCGGCGGATACGCAGTATTTT
CASSVDDAGAADTQYF
>TRBJ2-6|many|NA|TRBV5-1
TGCGCCAGCACCCCATCCCCTTCTGGGGCCAACGTCCTGACTTTC
CASTPSPSGANVLTF
>TRBJ1-5|few|NA|TRBV6-5
TGTGCCAGCAGTTCGATCTATAGCAATCAGCCCCAGCATTTT
CASSSIYSNQPQHF
>TRBJ1-6|many|NA|TRBV20-1
TGCAGTGCCGAATCGGGGGCTCGAACCTATAATTCACCCCTCCACTTT
CSAESGARTYNSPLHF
>TRBJ1-5|many|NA|TRBV20-1
TGCAGTGCTAGGGGTGACAGTCAGCCCCAGCATTTT
CSARGDSQPQHF